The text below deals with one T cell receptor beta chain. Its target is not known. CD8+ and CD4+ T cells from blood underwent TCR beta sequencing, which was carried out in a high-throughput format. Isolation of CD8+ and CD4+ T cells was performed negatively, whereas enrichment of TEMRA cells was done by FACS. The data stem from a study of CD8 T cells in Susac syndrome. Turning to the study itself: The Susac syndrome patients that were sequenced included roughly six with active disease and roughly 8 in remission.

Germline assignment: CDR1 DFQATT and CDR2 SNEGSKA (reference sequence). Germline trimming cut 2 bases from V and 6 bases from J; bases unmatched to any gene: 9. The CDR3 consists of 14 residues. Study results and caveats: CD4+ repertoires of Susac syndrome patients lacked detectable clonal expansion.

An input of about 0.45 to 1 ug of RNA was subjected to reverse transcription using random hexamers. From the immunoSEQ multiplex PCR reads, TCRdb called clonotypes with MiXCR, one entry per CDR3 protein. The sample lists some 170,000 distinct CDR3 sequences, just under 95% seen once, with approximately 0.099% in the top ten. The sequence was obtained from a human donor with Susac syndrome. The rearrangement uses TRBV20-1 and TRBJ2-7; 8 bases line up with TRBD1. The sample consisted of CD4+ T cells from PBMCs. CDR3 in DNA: TGCAGTGCTAGAAATGGGCAGGGGGCGGGCGAGCAGTACTTC. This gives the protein CSARNGQGAGEQYF.